Listed here are 15 T cell receptor beta chains from one sample, sequenced in a study of glioma-infiltrating T cells after dendritic cell vaccination. TCRdb keeps only in-frame clones here, not all; method: immunoSEQ multiplex PCR. This sample has about 92,000 clones, with about nine tenths found just once. Sequences were derived from blood, sampled before dendritic cell vaccination. Receptors originate from a human donor with glioblastoma.

The chain carries TRBV14 and TRBJ1-1, with 10 bases lining up with TRBD1. V was clipped by 4 bases and J by 3 bases; unmatched bases: 5. The germline V gene encodes CDR1 SGHDN and CDR2 FVKESK. The CDR3 covers 15 residues. The DNA of the CDR3 is TGTGCCAGCAGCCTCCGGACAGGGGGATACACTGAAGCTTTCTTT. It translates to CASSLRTGGYTEAFF.

The chain uses TRBV19 and TRBJ1-2; a weak D match, TRBD1 (5 bases). Germline V CDR1 and CDR2: LNHDA, SQIVND (reference sequence). The CDR3 runs 14 residues. Trimming shortened V by 6 bases and J by 1 base, and 12 bases separated the two germline ends. The CDR3 bases are TGTGCCAGTAGGACAGCCGAAATTAACTATGGCTACACCTTC. It is translated as CASRTAEINYGYTF.

The gene calls are TRBV6-5 and TRBJ2-7; D may be TRBD1 (6 bases). V was pared by 0 bases and J by 2 bases, with 11 bases between. The CDR3 runs 15 residues. CDR1 and CDR2 from the germline V gene are MNHEY and SVGAGI. DNA for the CDR3: TGTGCCAGCAGTTACTCGGCAGGGGCCACCTACGAGCAGTACTTC. It specifies CASSYSAGATYEQYF.

Written as DNA, the CDR3 is TGCGCCAGCAGCTCCGGGACAGCCACAGATACGCAGTATTTT. Its translation is CASSSGTATDTQYF. The rearrangement links TRBV5-1 to TRBJ2-3; 7 bases are shared with TRBD1. V lost 3 bases to trimming and J lost 2 bases; unmatched junction nucleotides: 3. The CDR3 is made up of 14 amino acids. CDR1 is SGHRS and CDR2 is YFSETQ in the germline V gene.

This rearrangement joins TRBV7-7 to TRBJ1-3, with TRBD1 matching 9 bases. J lost 2 bases, V lost 5 bases, and 4 bases had no gene match. CDR3 length: 15 residues. Per the germline V gene, CDR1 is SSHAT and CDR2 is FNYEAQ (reference sequence). The CDR3 spells CASSLGQGPGNTIYF. CDR3 DNA: TGTGCCAGCAGCCTGGGACAGGGTCCTGGAAACACCATATATTTT.

The J gene is TRBJ2-1, the V gene TRBV18, with a possible D match to TRBD1 (6 bases). V was clipped by 4 bases and J by 4 bases, with 11 bases between them. CDR3 length: 14 amino acids. CDR1 and CDR2 from the germline V gene are KGHSH and LQKENI. The CDR3, as DNA: TGTGCCAGCTCACTAGGACAGAATTACAATGAGCAGTTCTTC. This gives the protein CASSLGQNYNEQFF.

The CDR3 nucleotides are TGTGCCAGCAGCTCCCTTACAGGGTCCTACGAGCAGTACTTC. Amino acids: CASSSLTGSYEQYF. This sequence joins TRBV7-9 and TRBJ2-7; possibly TRBD1 for D (6 bases). This CDR3 contains 14 residues. Trimming removed 4 bases from V and 1 base from J, with 11 bases in between. Germline-derived CDR1 and CDR2 are SEHNR and FQNEAQ (reference sequence).

This clone was recorded a few times. The rearrangement uses TRBV7-3 and TRBJ2-1; D perhaps matches TRBD2 (6 bases). The germline V gene encodes CDR1 SGHTA and CDR2 FQGTGA. V lost 1 base and J 4 bases, leaving 11 bases between the germline ends. This CDR3 spans 15 amino acids. The CDR3 sequence: CASSLSRGSYNEQFF. CDR3 DNA: TGTGCCAGCAGCTTAAGTCGGGGGAGTTACAATGAGCAGTTCTTC.

The J gene is TRBJ2-7, the V gene TRBV7-7; the D gene is possibly TRBD1 (5 bases). The CDR3 has 16 residues. V gave up 1 base and J gave up 5 bases, with 18 bases separating them. The germline gives CDR1 SSHAT, CDR2 FNYEAQ (reference sequence). Written as DNA, the CDR3 is TGTGCCAGCAGCTTAGGGGGCAGCAGGGCGATCGACGAGCAGTACTTC. This sequence encodes CASSLGGSRAIDEQYF.

This clone has a single count. The chain combines TRBV6-5 with TRBJ2-7, with a tentative D call TRBD1 (6 bases). Germline assignment: CDR1 MNHEY and CDR2 SVGAGI. This CDR3 region has 14 residues. The V and J ends lost 6 bases and 3 bases respectively, with 15 bases between them. CDR3 in amino acids: CASSNRESLYEQYF. The DNA of the CDR3 is TGTGCCAGCAGCAACAGGGAGAGCCTCTACGAGCAGTACTTC.

This CDR3 reads CASSYATGGRDEQYF. The CDR3, as DNA: TGTGCCAGCAGTTACGCCACAGGGGGCCGCGACGAGCAGTACTTC. The chain is built from TRBV6-6 and TRBJ2-7; 9 bases align to TRBD1. Germline-derived CDR1 and CDR2 are MNHNY and SVGAGI (reference sequence). With V trimmed by 2 bases and J by 5 bases, 7 bases remained unmatched. CDR3 size: 15 residues.

CDR3: CASSFTGLAVNTGELFF. CDR3 bases: TGTGCCAGCAGCTTCACGGGACTAGCGGTTAACACCGGGGAGCTGTTTTTT. This rearrangement joins TRBV7-8 to TRBJ2-2; 11 bases match TRBD2. The CDR3 has 17 residues. Trimming at V came to 3 bases and at J to 2 bases, leaving 5 bases not matched to a gene. In germline, CDR1 is SGHVS, CDR2 FQNEAQ. The full variable domain, in which reference TRBV7-8 and TRBJ2-2 provide the parts outside the CDR3, is GAGVSQSPRYKVAKRGQDVALRCDPISGHVSLFWYQQALGQGPEFLTYFQNEAQLDKSGLPSDRFFAERPEGSVSTLKIQRTQQEDSAVYLCASSFTGLAVNTGELFFGEGSRLTVL.

The chain joins TRBV4-2 to TRBJ2-7; tentative D call: TRBD2 (5 bases). CDR3 length: 15 amino acids. V was cut by 1 base and J by 2 bases, with 12 bases left in between. CDR1 is LGHNA and CDR2 is YNFKEQ in the germline V gene. The CDR3 loop reads CASSQGSGSTYEQYF. The CDR3 bases are TGTGCCAGCAGCCAAGGTTCGGGATCGACCTACGAGCAGTACTTC.

The V call is TRBV7-8, the J call TRBJ1-5, with 10 bases aligning to TRBD1. Germline V lookup: CDR1 SGHVS, CDR2 FQNEAQ. After removal of 5 bases from V and 2 bases from J, the junction contained 3 bases not matched to a gene. The CDR3 sequence is 15 residues long. Here the CDR3 DNA reads TGTGCCAGCAGCCTGGGGACAGGGGGCAATCAGCCCCAGCATTTT. It codes for CASSLGTGGNQPQHF.

This clone was observed a single time. The J gene is TRBJ2-5, the V gene TRBV15; D ambiguous. The CDR3 is 15 residues long. Trimming removed 1 base from V and 1 base from J, with 10 bases in between. In germline, CDR1 is LNHNV, CDR2 YYDKDF (reference sequence). The chain's CDR3 is CATSRASEFQETQYF. The CDR3 DNA reads as TGTGCCACCAGCAGAGCTTCCGAGTTCCAAGAGACCCAGTACTTC.